The 17 T cell receptor beta chains reported below all come from one sample, sequenced in a study of a mutant IDH1 vaccine in newly diagnosed glioma. The time point is: week 35, safety follow-up. A single vaccine dose contained 300 ug of mutant IDH1 20-mer peptide, and topical imiquimod was used with it. Their antigens are not known. Assay: immunoSEQ multiplex PCR; the TCRdb copy retains only in-frame clones and omits some. The repertoire has roughly 49,000 clones, almost 95% of them found once; the top ten carry 2% to 2.5%. Specimen: PBMCs, collected from a glioma patient whose treatment included an IDH1 peptide vaccine. The receptors originated from a man aged 50 to 59 with glioma.

This rearrangement joins TRBV5-1 to TRBJ2-3; 10 bases match TRBD2. This CDR3 is built from 15 residues. Germline V gene sequence: CDR1 SGHRS, CDR2 YFSETQ. Trimming cost V 2 bases and J 6 bases; bases outside gene matches: 6. CDR3 DNA: TGCGCCAGCAGCTTCGACAGCGGGAGGGCCGATACGCAGTATTTT. Translated: CASSFDSGRADTQYF.

The V and J genes are TRBV5-1 and TRBJ1-1; a possible D gene is TRBD1 (6 bases). V was trimmed by 2 bases and J by 1 base, leaving 15 bases between them. CDR1 SGHRS and CDR2 YFSETQ come from the germline V gene. The length of the CDR3 is 16 residues. The CDR3 DNA follows: TGCGCCAGCAGCTTTTCCGAGGGGGTAGGGAACACTGAAGCTTTCTTT. Translation gives CASSFSEGVGNTEAFF.

The genes are TRBV15 and TRBJ2-5, with unresolved D. Germline CDR1 LNHNV, CDR2 YYDKDF (reference sequence). V was cut by 5 bases and J by 1 base, with 11 bases left in between. The CDR3 covers 14 residues. CDR3 sequence reads: CATSALVTQETQYF. Here the CDR3 DNA reads TGTGCCACCAGCGCTCTAGTGACCCAAGAGACCCAGTACTTC.

This chain connects TRBV7-8 to TRBJ2-1; D perhaps matches TRBD2 (5 bases). The length of the CDR3 is 13 residues. Germline-derived CDR1 and CDR2 are SGHVS and FQNEAQ. Trimming took 1 base from V and 10 from J, leaving 11 bases between them. This chain's CDR3 is CASSLGLASEQFF. The CDR3 DNA is TGTGCCAGCAGCTTAGGGCTAGCTAGCGAGCAGTTCTTC.

The gene calls are TRBV15 and TRBJ2-5; 10 bases agree with TRBD2. This CDR3 is built from 15 residues. The V gene end was trimmed by 4 bases and the J gene end by 4 bases; junction bases not matched to a gene: 6. Germline V gives CDR1 LNHNV, CDR2 YYDKDF (reference sequence). The CDR3: CATSKSRTSGETQYF. The CDR3 DNA sequence: TGTGCCACCAGCAAGTCCCGGACTAGCGGAGAGACCCAGTACTTC.

The chain is built from TRBV6-1 and TRBJ2-7, with unresolved D. V was cut by 3 bases and J by 3 bases, with 12 bases left in between. The CDR3 totals 14 residues. CDR1 and CDR2 (germline): MNHNS, SASEGT. The CDR3 region is CASSEVGSGYEQYF. In DNA, the CDR3 is TGTGCCAGCAGTGAGGTGGGGTCTGGCTACGAGCAGTACTTC.

The chain carries TRBV13 and TRBJ1-2; 10 bases fit TRBD1. CDR1 is PRHDT, CDR2 FYEKMQ, per germline (reference sequence). CDR3 length equals 18 residues. Losses at the gene ends were 5 bases for V and 7 bases for J; bases not matched to a gene: 19. This chain's CDR3 is CASSDGTGAILSYVGYTF. CDR3 coding DNA: TGTGCCAGCAGCGACGGGACAGGGGCTATCCTTTCCTATGTTGGCTACACCTTC.

This chain links TRBV28 with TRBJ2-7; 15 bases fit TRBD2. V gave up 2 bases and J gave up 4 bases; unmatched junction bases: 6. The CDR3 is 17 residues long. Germline lookup yields CDR1 MDHEN and CDR2 SYDVKM. Here the CDR3 reads CASSLHGLAGGPYEQYF. Written as DNA, the CDR3 is TGTGCCAGCAGTTTACACGGACTAGCGGGAGGGCCGTACGAGCAGTACTTC.

The chain employs TRBV12-5 and TRBJ2-1, with 14 bases lining up with TRBD2. This CDR3 is built from 17 residues. V was pared by 0 bases and J by 9 bases, with 7 bases of the junction left unmatched. CDR1 LGHNT and CDR2 FRNRAP come from the germline V gene. CDR3 sequence: CASGLVQGLAGVGEQFF. The CDR3 bases are TGTGCTAGTGGTTTGGTACAGGGACTAGCGGGAGTGGGTGAGCAGTTCTTC.

The genes are TRBV5-1 and TRBJ1-6; 7 bases are a match to TRBD1. V was clipped by 0 bases and J by 7 bases; unmatched bases: 4. Per germline, CDR1 SGHRS and CDR2 YFSETQ. This CDR3 is 15 amino acids long. The CDR3 protein is CASSLVNRGNSPLHF. CDR3 in DNA: TGCGCCAGCAGCTTGGTTAACAGGGGCAATTCACCCCTCCACTTT. The full variable domain, with the rest looked up from reference TRBV5-1 and TRBJ1-6, is KAGVTQTPRYLIKTRGQQVTLSCSPISGHRSVSWYQQTPGQGLQFLFEYFSETQRNKGNFPGRFSGRQFSNSRSEMNVSTLELGDSALYLCASSLVNRGNSPLHFGNGTRLTVT.

This clone appeared a single time. The CDR3 loop is CASSLGLTEQFF. The CDR3 DNA follows: TGTGCCAGCAGCTTAGGTCTAACTGAGCAGTTCTTC. V usage is TRBV11-3 and J usage is TRBJ2-1; D remains ambiguous. The CDR3 is 12 residues long. V was trimmed by 1 base and J by 9 bases, leaving 7 bases between them. Germline V CDR1 and CDR2: SGHNT, YENEEA.

The sample holds a few counts of this clone. V is TRBV5-1 and J is TRBJ2-7, with 7 bases aligning to TRBD1. V shed 0 bases, J shed 2 bases, and the junction held 2 bases outside the gene matches. In germline, CDR1 is SGHRS, CDR2 YFSETQ. CDR3 length: 14 residues. The CDR3 loop is CASSLEDRTYEQYF. The CDR3 DNA reads as TGCGCCAGCAGCTTGGAGGACAGGACCTACGAGCAGTACTTC.

The DNA of the CDR3 is TGTGCCAGCAGCCTAGGACTAGCGGCTTACGAGCAGTACTTC. Amino acids: CASSLGLAAYEQYF. The chain is built from TRBV4-2 and TRBJ2-7; TRBD2 agrees at 10 bases. There are 14 residues in the CDR3. Germline lookup yields CDR1 LGHNA and CDR2 YNFKEQ. The junction had 4 bases not matched to a gene; V was cut back by 4 bases and J by 4 bases.

The chain combines TRBV30 with TRBJ1-1, with D unresolved. Germline loops: CDR1 GTSNPN, CDR2 SVGIG (reference sequence). V was trimmed by 0 bases and J by 4 bases, leaving 6 bases between them. This CDR3 region has 12 residues. Here the CDR3 DNA reads TGTGCCTGGAGTGTAAGTAGCACTGAAGCTTTCTTT. It specifies CAWSVSSTEAFF.

The CDR3 loop reads CAWDDGTRGLSQHF. The DNA of the CDR3 is TGTGCCTGGGACGACGGGACACGGGGTTTGTCCCAGCATTTT. V usage is TRBV30 and J usage is TRBJ1-5; possibly TRBD1 for D (6 bases). Trimming pared 5 bases from V and 11 bases from J, leaving 22 bases between. The CDR3 has 14 residues. The germline V gene has CDR1 GTSNPN and CDR2 SVGIG (reference sequence).

The V gene is TRBV14, the J gene TRBJ1-2, with a weak D call TRBD1 (5 bases). V was clipped by 1 base and J by 1 base, with 19 bases between them. The V gene's germline CDR1 is SGHDN and CDR2 FVKESK. The CDR3 is made up of 18 amino acids. The CDR3 DNA reads TGTGCCAGCAGCCAAGGTTGGCTTCTGGGGGAGGATAACTATGGCTACACCTTC. Protein: CASSQGWLLGEDNYGYTF.

The chain links TRBV6-1 to TRBJ2-7, with D perhaps TRBD1 (6 bases). Germline CDR1 is MNHNS and CDR2 is SASEGT. The CDR3 is 13 residues long. V was trimmed by 6 bases and J by 3 bases, leaving 12 bases between them. The DNA of the CDR3 is TGTGCCAGCAGCGGGCTAGGGGGCTACGAGCAGTACTTC. Protein sequence: CASSGLGGYEQYF.